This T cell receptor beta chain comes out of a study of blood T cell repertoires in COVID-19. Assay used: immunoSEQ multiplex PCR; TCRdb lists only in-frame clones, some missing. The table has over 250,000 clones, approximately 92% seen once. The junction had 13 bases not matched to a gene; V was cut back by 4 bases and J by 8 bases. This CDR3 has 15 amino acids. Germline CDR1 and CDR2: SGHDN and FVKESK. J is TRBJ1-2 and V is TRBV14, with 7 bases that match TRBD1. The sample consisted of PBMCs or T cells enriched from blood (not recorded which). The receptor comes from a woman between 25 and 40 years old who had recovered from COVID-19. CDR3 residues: CASSRTRAGTEGYTF. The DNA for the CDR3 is TGTGCCAGCAGCCGAACAAGGGCCGGGACAGAAGGCTACACCTTC.